The 30 T cell receptor beta chains given below trace back to one sample, sequenced in a study of blood T cell repertoires in COVID-19. Only in-frame clones appear in the TCRdb table, and some are missing; sequencing was by immunoSEQ multiplex PCR. Of 150,000 to 200,000 clones listed, around 90% are singletons. Sequencing input: peripheral blood. The receptors come from a man in his fifties with acute or convalescent COVID-19.

The chain employs TRBV12-3 or TRBV12-4 and TRBJ1-3; D is perhaps TRBD1 (6 bases). The V and J ends lost 5 bases and 3 bases respectively, with 8 bases between them. This CDR3 is 13 amino acids long. The CDR3 reads CASSVDSGNTIYF. CDR3 nucleotides: TGTGCCAGCAGTGTGGACAGTGGAAACACCATATATTTT.

This clone occurred once. V usage is TRBV18 and J usage is TRBJ2-5; 9 bases are shared with TRBD1. V trimming: 3 bases; J trimming: 2 bases; junction bases outside the gene matches: 4. CDR1 is KGHSH and CDR2 is LQKENI in the germline V gene. The CDR3 has 15 residues. CDR3 sequence: CASSPGTGRQETQYF. CDR3 in DNA: TGTGCCAGCTCACCCGGGACAGGGAGACAAGAGACCCAGTACTTC.

The chain has TRBV5-1 and TRBJ2-3; TRBD1 might be the D (6 bases). The length of the CDR3 is 15 residues. V lost 4 bases, J lost 0 bases, and 12 bases lay in between. The germline gives CDR1 SGHRS, CDR2 YFSETQ. CDR3: CASSPLTGSTDTQYF. The DNA of the CDR3 is TGCGCCAGCAGCCCTTTGACAGGTAGCACAGATACGCAGTATTTT.

The CDR3 is CASSLAGGPEAFF. CDR3 bases: TGCGCCAGCAGCTTGGCAGGGGGCCCCGAAGCTTTCTTT. The chain couples TRBV5-1 to TRBJ1-1, with TRBD1 matching over 8 bases. Trimming took 0 bases from V and 8 from J; bases not matched to a gene: 3. Germline V lookup: CDR1 SGHRS, CDR2 YFSETQ. The CDR3 is 13 amino acids.

The chain couples TRBV7-3 to TRBJ2-2; TRBD1 is a possible D gene (6 bases). This CDR3 spans 15 amino acids. The germline CDR1 and CDR2 sequences are SGHTA and FQGTGA. V dropped 6 bases and J dropped 2 bases, with 13 bases sitting between them. CDR3 loop: CASRDKQGNTGELFF. CDR3 DNA: TGTGCCAGCAGAGATAAACAGGGAAACACCGGGGAGCTGTTTTTT.

V is TRBV7-3 and J is TRBJ2-7; 13 nucleotides align to TRBD2. The CDR3 totals 16 residues. Per the germline V gene, CDR1 is SGHTA and CDR2 is FQGTGA. The junction had 7 bases not matched to a gene; V was cut back by 5 bases and J by 3 bases. This CDR3 is CASSPDGLAGVYEQYF. The CDR3 DNA sequence: TGTGCCAGCAGCCCCGACGGACTAGCGGGAGTCTACGAGCAGTACTTC. The full variable domain, with the rest looked up from reference TRBV7-3 and TRBJ2-7, is GAGVSQTPSNKVTEKGKYVELRCDPISGHTALYWYRQSLGQGPEFLIYFQGTGAADDSGLPNDRFFAVRPEGSVSTLKIQRTERGDSAVYLCASSPDGLAGVYEQYFGPGTRLTVT.

The V and J genes are TRBV3-1 (or the pseudogene TRBV3-2) and TRBJ2-5; tentative D call: TRBD2 (6 bases). This CDR3 comprises 17 residues. Germline V gene lookup returns CDR1 LGHDT and CDR2 YNNKEL (reference sequence). The V end was cut by 4 bases, the J end by 1 base, with 19 bases between. DNA for the CDR3: TGTGCCAGCAGCCGCAGGGCGGGATTCGGTACCCAAGAGACCCAGTACTTC. Translated, it gives CASSRRAGFGTQETQYF.

This chain joins TRBV2 and TRBJ2-7; 7 nucleotides align to TRBD1. V trimming: 7 bases; J trimming: 3 bases; junction bases outside the gene matches: 9. Germline V gene sequence: CDR1 SNHLY, CDR2 FYNNEI. This CDR3 is built from 14 residues. This CDR3 reads CASTVDRDSYEQYV. In nucleotides, the CDR3 is TGTGCCAGCACCGTAGACCGGGACAGCTACGAGCAGTACGTC.

A few counts support this clone. This chain links TRBV27 with TRBJ1-4; D is unclear. V was cut by 6 bases and J by 8 bases, with 22 bases left in between. CDR1 and CDR2 from the germline V gene are MNHEY and SMNVEV (reference sequence). This CDR3 spans 16 amino acids. This CDR3 reads CASRVSPGSMEEKLFF. In nucleotides, the CDR3 is TGTGCCAGCAGAGTAAGCCCCGGCTCGATGGAGGAAAAACTGTTTTTT.

The rearrangement uses TRBV11-2 and TRBJ1-4; D is perhaps TRBD1 (6 bases). The V and J ends lost 3 bases and 4 bases respectively, with 15 bases between them. Germline V CDR1 and CDR2: SGHAT, FQNNGV. The CDR3 runs to 16 residues. CDR3 region: CASSFTGRGGNEKLFF. CDR3 in DNA: TGTGCCAGCAGCTTCACAGGGAGGGGGGGTAATGAAAAACTGTTTTTT.

The chain combines TRBV28 with TRBJ2-1; TRBD2 matches 10 bases. Unmatched junction bases numbered 19, after V lost 3 bases and J lost 8 bases. The CDR3 is 19 residues long. Germline V gives CDR1 MDHEN, CDR2 SYDVKM. The chain's CDR3 is CASSFSGLRAGGIRDEQFF. CDR3 in DNA: TGTGCCAGCAGTTTTTCGGGTCTCAGAGCGGGAGGGATTAGGGATGAGCAGTTCTTC.

The chain is built from TRBV4-1 and TRBJ2-1; 7 nucleotides align to TRBD2. Trimming took 4 bases from V and 0 from J; bases not matched to a gene: 6. CDR1 is MGHRA and CDR2 is YSYEKL in the germline V gene. This CDR3 is built from 16 residues. Here the CDR3 reads CASSPLRESSYNEQFF. CDR3 nucleotide sequence: TGCGCCAGCAGCCCACTGCGGGAGAGCTCCTACAATGAGCAGTTCTTC.

This chain's CDR3 is CASSLSGANEKLFF. Written as DNA, the CDR3 is TGTGCCAGCAGTTTGTCAGGGGCTAATGAAAAACTGTTTTTT. The chain recombines TRBV9 with TRBJ1-4, with a possible D match to TRBD1 (6 bases). This CDR3 spans 14 amino acids. The germline gives CDR1 SGDLS, CDR2 YYNGEE. With 5 bases removed from V and 3 bases from J, the gap between germline ends came to 11 bases. Together with reference TRBV9 and TRBJ1-4, the CDR3 gives the full variable domain: DSGVTQTPKHLITATGQRVTLRCSPRSGDLSVYWYQQSLDQGLQFLIQYYNGEERAKGNILERFSAQQFPDLHSELNLSSLELGDSALYFCASSLSGANEKLFFGSGTQLSVL.

This clone was counted between two and nine times. V gene TRBV9 combines with J gene TRBJ1-2; tentative D call: TRBD1 (6 bases). This CDR3 has 19 amino acids. The V and J ends lost 0 bases and 2 bases respectively, with 23 bases between them. Germline CDR1 SGDLS, CDR2 YYNGEE. CDR3 in DNA: TGTGCCAGCAGCGTAGGACCCGGGACAACCCCGAATCTCAACTATGGCTACACCTTC. Protein product: CASSVGPGTTPNLNYGYTF.

This chain joins TRBV7-2 and TRBJ2-3; 8 bases match TRBD2. The CDR3 is 15 amino acids. Germline trimming cut 8 bases from V and 1 base from J; bases unmatched to any gene: 8. Germline V gene lookup returns CDR1 SGHTA and CDR2 FQGNSA. The CDR3 DNA reads as TGTGCCAGCTTAGACTCCGGGGGGGGCACAGATACGCAGTATTTT. Protein sequence: CASLDSGGGTDTQYF. The variable domain in full, with the rest retrieved from reference TRBV7-2 and TRBJ2-3, is GAGVSQSPSNKVTEKGKDVELRCDPISGHTALYWYRQSLGQGLEFLIYFQGNSAPDKSGLPSDRFSAERTGGSVSTLTIQRTQQEDSAVYLCASLDSGGGTDTQYFGPGTRLTVL.

This rearrangement joins TRBV7-9 to TRBJ2-7; TRBD2 matches at 8 bases. The CDR3 runs 13 residues. The ends lost 3 bases at V and 5 bases at J; junction bases unmatched: 3. Germline V CDR1 and CDR2: SEHNR, FQNEAQ (reference sequence). The CDR3 loop reads CASSFGRGDEQYF. The CDR3 nucleotides read TGTGCCAGCAGCTTCGGGAGGGGGGACGAGCAGTACTTC.

This clone was detected only once. The CDR3 loop reads CAWRSGSQTGELFF. CDR3 DNA: TGTGCCTGGAGAAGCGGGAGTCAGACCGGGGAGCTGTTTTTT. J is TRBJ2-2 and V is TRBV30; 8 bases map to TRBD2. CDR1 and CDR2 from the germline V gene are GTSNPN and SVGIG (reference sequence). Unmatched junction bases numbered 5, after V lost 3 bases and J lost 5 bases. There are 14 residues in the CDR3.

The J gene is TRBJ2-2, the V gene TRBV30, with D possibly TRBD1 on 6 matching bases. The CDR3 is made up of 14 amino acids. Per germline, CDR1 GTSNPN and CDR2 SVGIG (reference sequence). V was trimmed by 4 bases and J by 3 bases, leaving 12 bases between them. CDR3 nucleotide sequence: TGTGCCTGGATCGAGGGACAAGACACCGGGGAGCTGTTTTTT. Its protein is CAWIEGQDTGELFF. Full variable domain (outside the CDR3, taken from reference TRBV30 and TRBJ2-2): SQTIHQWPATLVQPVGSPLSLECTVEGTSNPNLYWYRQAAGRGLQLLFYSVGIGQISSEVPQNLSASRPQDRQFILSSKKLLLSDSGFYLCAWIEGQDTGELFFGEGSRLTVL.

In DNA form, the CDR3 reads TGTGCCAGCAGCAGAACAGGGTCCTACGAGCAGTACTTC. It yields the protein CASSRTGSYEQYF. The rearrangement joins TRBV6-5 to TRBJ2-7, with a weak D call TRBD1 (6 bases). The germline V gene encodes CDR1 MNHEY and CDR2 SVGAGI. The CDR3 extends over 13 amino acids. The V gene lost 6 bases and the J gene lost 1 base, with 10 bases spanning the gap.

This clone was observed a handful of times. The genes are TRBV27 and TRBJ2-7, with a possible D match to TRBD2 (6 bases). V lost 6 bases and J lost 0, with 12 bases in between. The CDR3 is 14 amino acids. The germline V gene has CDR1 MNHEY and CDR2 SMNVEV (reference sequence). The CDR3 protein is CASRPAGFSYEQYF. For the CDR3, the DNA is TGTGCCAGCAGGCCAGCGGGCTTCTCCTACGAGCAGTACTTC.

The rearrangement uses TRBV6-5 and TRBJ2-3; possibly TRBD1 for D (6 bases). CDR3 size: 16 residues. V lost 2 bases to trimming and J lost 2 bases, with 14 bases between them. Germline CDR1 and CDR2: MNHEY and SVGAGI. Here the CDR3 reads CASSYSHRALTDTQYF. In DNA form, the CDR3 reads TGTGCCAGCAGTTACAGTCACAGGGCCCTCACAGATACGCAGTATTTT.

The rearrangement links TRBV5-1 to TRBJ2-7, with 11 positions matching TRBD2. The germline gives CDR1 SGHRS, CDR2 YFSETQ. This CDR3 comprises 18 residues. J was trimmed by 0 bases and V by 0 bases; bases with no gene match: 8. CDR3 in amino acids: CASSLAAGTSGFSYEQYF. CDR3 DNA sequence: TGCGCCAGCAGCTTGGCGGCGGGGACTAGCGGTTTCTCCTACGAGCAGTACTTC.

The gene calls are TRBV28 and TRBJ2-7; possibly TRBD2 for D (5 bases). CDR3 length: 12 residues. Germline CDR1 reads MDHEN; CDR2 reads SYDVKM. V shed 3 bases and J shed 6 bases, with 9 bases lying between them. This chain's CDR3 is CASSFVGAEQYV. As DNA, the CDR3 is TGTGCCAGCAGTTTCGTGGGAGCCGAGCAGTACGTC.

The rearrangement links TRBV7-2 to TRBJ2-2; TRBD1 matches 12 bases. The trim removed 5 bases at V and 6 bases at J, leaving 4 bases unmatched. CDR3 length equals 15 residues. Germline assignment: CDR1 SGHTA and CDR2 FQGNSA. CDR3 residues: CASSRDRGRSGELFF. The DNA of the CDR3 is TGTGCCAGCAGCCGGGACAGGGGGCGGTCCGGGGAGCTGTTTTTT.

The chain employs TRBV19 and TRBJ1-5, with a weak D call TRBD1 (5 bases). V shed 2 bases and J shed 6 bases, with 11 bases lying between them. Germline values: CDR1 LNHDA, CDR2 SQIVND (reference sequence). This CDR3 comprises 14 residues. DNA of the CDR3: TGTGCCAGTAGTATAACAGGTCTGGGTCAGCCCCAGCATTTT. This gives the protein CASSITGLGQPQHF.

This clone has just one count. The chain links TRBV7-8 to TRBJ1-5; D remains ambiguous. This CDR3 is 13 amino acids long. V lost 5 bases to trimming and J lost 3 bases, with 8 bases between them. From germline, CDR1 is SGHVS and CDR2 FQNEAQ. CDR3 protein: CASSRLANQPQHF. The CDR3 DNA reads as TGTGCCAGCAGCCGCTTGGCCAATCAGCCCCAGCATTTT. Variable domain in full (rest from reference TRBV7-8 and TRBJ1-5): GAGVSQSPRYKVAKRGQDVALRCDPISGHVSLFWYQQALGQGPEFLTYFQNEAQLDKSGLPSDRFFAERPEGSVSTLKIQRTQQEDSAVYLCASSRLANQPQHFGDGTRLSIL.

This rearrangement joins TRBV5-1 to TRBJ1-2; 9 bases are shared with TRBD1. Trimming cost V 5 bases and J 4 bases; bases outside gene matches: 3. The CDR3 has 13 amino acids. From germline, CDR1 is SGHRS and CDR2 YFSETQ. The CDR3 DNA sequence: TGCGCCAGCAGAAAGGGACAGGGCTATGGCTACACCTTC. It codes for CASRKGQGYGYTF.

This clone was found a few times. V usage is TRBV11-2 and J usage is TRBJ2-2; 8 nucleotides line up with TRBD2. After removal of 5 bases from V and 4 bases from J, the junction contained 6 bases not matched to a gene. The CDR3 is made up of 15 amino acids. Looked up from germline, CDR1 is SGHAT and CDR2 is FQNNGV. CDR3 sequence reads: CASSIGGAGTGELFF. CDR3 DNA: TGTGCCAGCAGCATCGGGGGGGCCGGCACCGGGGAGCTGTTTTTT. Filled out from reference TRBV11-2 and TRBJ2-2, the complete variable domain reads EAGVAQSPRYKIIEKRQSVAFWCNPISGHATLYWYQQILGQGPKLLIQFQNNGVVDDSQLPKDRFSAERLKGVDSTLKIQPAKLEDSAVYLCASSIGGAGTGELFFGEGSRLTVL.

The genes are TRBV7-3 and TRBJ2-3; maybe TRBD1 (6 bases). The V gene's germline CDR1 is SGHTA and CDR2 FQGTGA. The CDR3 contains 14 residues. Between the trimmed V and J ends, which lost 3 bases and 2 bases, there was a span of 9 bases. CDR3 sequence: CASSFGQNTDTQYF. The DNA for the CDR3 is TGTGCCAGCAGCTTCGGACAGAACACAGATACGCAGTATTTT. The full variable domain, in which reference TRBV7-3 and TRBJ2-3 provide the parts outside the CDR3, is GAGVSQTPSNKVTEKGKYVELRCDPISGHTALYWYRQSLGQGPEFLIYFQGTGAADDSGLPNDRFFAVRPEGSVSTLKIQRTERGDSAVYLCASSFGQNTDTQYFGPGTRLTVL.

The chain recombines TRBV5-5 with TRBJ2-5, with 7 bases that match TRBD2. V lost 2 bases and J lost 5; bases outside the gene matches: 6. The CDR3 loop spans 14 amino acids. The germline V gene has CDR1 SGHKS and CDR2 YYEKEE (reference sequence). The CDR3 spells CASSLAARGETQYF. The CDR3, as DNA: TGTGCCAGCAGCTTAGCGGCGCGGGGGGAGACCCAGTACTTC.